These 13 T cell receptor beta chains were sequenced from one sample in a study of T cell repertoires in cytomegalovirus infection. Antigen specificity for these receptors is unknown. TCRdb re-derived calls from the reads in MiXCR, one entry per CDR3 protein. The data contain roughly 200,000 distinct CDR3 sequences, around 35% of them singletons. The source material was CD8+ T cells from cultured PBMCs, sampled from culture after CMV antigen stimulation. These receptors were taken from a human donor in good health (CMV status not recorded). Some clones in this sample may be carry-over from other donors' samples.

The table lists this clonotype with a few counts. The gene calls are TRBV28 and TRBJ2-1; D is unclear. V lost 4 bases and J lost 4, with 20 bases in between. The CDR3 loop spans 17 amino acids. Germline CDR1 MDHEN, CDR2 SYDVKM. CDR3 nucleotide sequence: TGTGCCAGCAGTTCCAACCGGGCCCAACCAACTTACAATGAGCAGTTCTTC. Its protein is CASSSNRAQPTYNEQFF.

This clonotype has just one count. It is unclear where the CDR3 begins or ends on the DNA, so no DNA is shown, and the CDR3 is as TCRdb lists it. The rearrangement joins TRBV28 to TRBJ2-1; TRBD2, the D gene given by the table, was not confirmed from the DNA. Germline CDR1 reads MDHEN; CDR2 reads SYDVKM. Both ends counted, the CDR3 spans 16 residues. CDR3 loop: CASSLWAGGARNEQVF.

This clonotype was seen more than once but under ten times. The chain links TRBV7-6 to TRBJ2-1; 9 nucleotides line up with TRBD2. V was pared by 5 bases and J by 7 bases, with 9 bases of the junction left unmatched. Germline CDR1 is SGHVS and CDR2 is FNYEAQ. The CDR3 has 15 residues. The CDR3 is CASSISGSQLNEQFF. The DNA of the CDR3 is TGTGCCAGCAGCATTAGCGGGAGTCAATTGAATGAGCAGTTCTTC.

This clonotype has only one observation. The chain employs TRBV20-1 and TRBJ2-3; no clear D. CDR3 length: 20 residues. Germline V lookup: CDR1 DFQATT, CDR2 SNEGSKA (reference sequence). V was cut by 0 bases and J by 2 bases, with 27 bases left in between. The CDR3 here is CSARDYLVAPLSGLTDTQYF. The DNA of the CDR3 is TGCAGTGCTAGAGATTACCTCGTTGCGCCTCTATCCGGCCTCACAGATACGCAGTATTTT.

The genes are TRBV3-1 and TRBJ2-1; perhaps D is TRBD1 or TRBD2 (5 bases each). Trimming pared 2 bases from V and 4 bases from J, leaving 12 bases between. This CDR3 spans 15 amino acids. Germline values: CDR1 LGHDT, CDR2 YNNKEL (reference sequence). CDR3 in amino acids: CASSQLGRYYNEQFF. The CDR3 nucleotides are TGTGCCAGCAGCCAACTGGGACGGTATTACAATGAGCAGTTCTTC.

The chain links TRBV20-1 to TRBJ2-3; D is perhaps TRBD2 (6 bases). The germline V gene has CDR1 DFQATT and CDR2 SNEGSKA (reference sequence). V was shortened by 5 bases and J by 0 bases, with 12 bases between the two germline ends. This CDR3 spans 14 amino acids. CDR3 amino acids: CSARWTTSTDTQYF. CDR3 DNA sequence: TGCAGTGCTCGATGGACTACTAGCACAGATACGCAGTATTTT.

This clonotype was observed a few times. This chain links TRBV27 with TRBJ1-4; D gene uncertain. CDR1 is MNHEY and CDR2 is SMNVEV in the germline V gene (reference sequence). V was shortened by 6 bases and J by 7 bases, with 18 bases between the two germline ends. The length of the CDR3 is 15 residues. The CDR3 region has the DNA TGTGCCAGCAGCCGCTCGGCCCCACTCTTTGAAAAACTGTTTTTT. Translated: CASSRSAPLFEKLFF.

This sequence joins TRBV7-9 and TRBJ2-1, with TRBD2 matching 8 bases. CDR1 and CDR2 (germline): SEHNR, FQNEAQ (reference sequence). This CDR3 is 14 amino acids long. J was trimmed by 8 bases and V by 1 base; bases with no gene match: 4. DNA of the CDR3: TGTGCCAGCAGCTTAGACGGGACTAGGGATGAGCAGTTCTTC. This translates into CASSLDGTRDEQFF.

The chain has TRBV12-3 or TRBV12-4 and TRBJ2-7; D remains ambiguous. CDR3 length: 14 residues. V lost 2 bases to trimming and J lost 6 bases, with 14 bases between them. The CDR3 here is CASSLNRWNSEQYF. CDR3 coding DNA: TGTGCCAGCAGTTTAAATAGGTGGAATTCCGAGCAGTACTTC.

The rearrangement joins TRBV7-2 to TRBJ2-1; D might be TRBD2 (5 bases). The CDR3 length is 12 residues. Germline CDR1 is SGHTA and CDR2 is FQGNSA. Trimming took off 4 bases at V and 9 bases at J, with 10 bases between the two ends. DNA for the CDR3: TGTGCCAGCAGCTCGAGAGGGTCTGAGCAGTTCTTC. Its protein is CASSSRGSEQFF. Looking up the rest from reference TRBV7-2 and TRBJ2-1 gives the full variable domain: GAGVSQSPSNKVTEKGKDVELRCDPISGHTALYWYRQSLGQGLEFLIYFQGNSAPDKSGLPSDRFSAERTGGSVSTLTIQRTQQEDSAVYLCASSSRGSEQFFGPGTRLTVL.

The DNA of the CDR3 is TGTGCCAGCAGTTTAAGCCCAGCGGGAGTGGAATACGAGCAGTACTTC. Its protein is CASSLSPAGVEYEQYF. The rearrangement links TRBV27 to TRBJ2-7, with 8 bases fitting TRBD2. The CDR3 spans 16 residues. Germline CDR1 reads MNHEY; CDR2 reads SMNVEV (reference sequence). The J segment lost 4 bases and the V segment lost 2 bases, leaving 10 bases of the junction unmatched.

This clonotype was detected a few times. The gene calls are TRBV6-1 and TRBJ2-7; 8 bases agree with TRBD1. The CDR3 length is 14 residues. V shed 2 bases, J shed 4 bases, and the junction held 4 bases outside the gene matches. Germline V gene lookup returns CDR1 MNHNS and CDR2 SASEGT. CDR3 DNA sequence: TGTGCCAGCAGTGAAAGGACAGGGAGATACGAGCAGTACTTC. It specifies CASSERTGRYEQYF.

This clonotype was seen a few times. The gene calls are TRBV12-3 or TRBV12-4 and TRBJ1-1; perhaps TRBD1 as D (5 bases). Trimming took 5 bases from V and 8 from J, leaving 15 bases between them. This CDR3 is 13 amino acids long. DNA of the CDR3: TGTGCCAGCAGTACCAACGGGGCCTCGGAAGCTTTCTTT. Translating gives CASSTNGASEAFF.